One sample yielded the 25 T cell receptor beta chains listed below, sequenced in a study of cytomegalovirus exposure and HLA in healthy donors (TCRdb year 2017). Library creation used the immunoSEQ multiplex PCR assay. For the multiplex PCR, a mixture combining 60 forward primers for TCR Vbeta segments and 13 reverse primers for TCR Jbeta segments was used. TCRdb's version of the immuneACCESS table is confined to in-frame rearrangements and falls short of the full clone set. An unresolved V gene accounts for under half of the shortfall where checked; the remainder is of unknown origin. This sample lists some 130,000 clones; roughly 80% were detected once. In total, the top ten clones hold 8.8% of the sample. Material: PBMCs. Source of these receptors: a woman between 45 and 65 years old in good health and CMV-seropositive.

A note on this clone: The germline gene is not matched at one end of the junction; a read error may be the cause. The sample carries other DNA sequences with the same CDR3. The J gene is TRBJ2-1, the V gene TRBV9; 15 bases fit TRBD2. The CDR3 is 15 amino acids. Germline CDR1 and CDR2: SGDLS and YYNGEE. CDR3 residues: CASSVGLAGGHEQFF. The CDR3 nucleotides read TGCGCCAGCAGCGTAGGACTAGCGGGGGGGCATGAGCAGTTCTTC.

This clone showed up just once. The V and J genes are TRBV6-1 and TRBJ2-7, with TRBD2 identical over 11 bases. CDR3 length: 14 residues. Germline assignment: CDR1 MNHNS and CDR2 SASEGT. The junction had 2 bases not matched to a gene; V was cut back by 4 bases and J by 3 bases. CDR3 nucleotide sequence: TGTGCCAGCAGTGTTAGCGGGGGGGGCTACGAGCAGTACTTC. Protein sequence: CASSVSGGGYEQYF.

The V gene is TRBV9, the J gene TRBJ2-1; D may be TRBD2 (6 bases). This CDR3 comprises 15 residues. Germline CDR1 reads SGDLS; CDR2 reads YYNGEE. With 1 base removed from V and 0 bases from J, the gap between germline ends came to 8 bases. CDR3 sequence reads: CASSVSGSSYNEQFF. The CDR3 bases are TGTGCCAGCAGCGTATCCGGGAGCTCCTACAATGAGCAGTTCTTC.

The genes are TRBV7-9 and TRBJ1-1; 7 nucleotides align to TRBD1. The CDR3 totals 12 residues. The ends lost 5 bases at V and 7 bases at J; junction bases unmatched: 4. Germline assignment: CDR1 SEHNR and CDR2 FQNEAQ (reference sequence). CDR3 in amino acids: CASSRDSYEAFF. The CDR3 DNA reads TGTGCCAGCAGCCGGGACAGCTATGAAGCTTTCTTT.

This chain uses TRBV6-4 with TRBJ1-1; D is unresolved. The V and J ends lost 6 bases and 1 base respectively, with 12 bases between them. The CDR3 length is 14 residues. Looked up from germline, CDR1 is MRHNA and CDR2 is SNTAGT. This chain's CDR3 is CASRREAQNTEAFF. Here the CDR3 DNA reads TGTGCCAGCAGGCGGGAGGCCCAGAACACTGAAGCTTTCTTT.

This chain connects TRBV19 to TRBJ2-7, with TRBD1 identical over 12 bases. From germline, CDR1 is LNHDA and CDR2 SQIVND (reference sequence). Losses at the gene ends were 11 bases for V and 6 bases for J; bases not matched to a gene: 20. This CDR3 has 17 residues. DNA for the CDR3: TGTGCCCAAAATGGGGACAGGGGGCGGTTCTCCGTCCCCGAGCAGTACTTC. Protein sequence: CAQNGDRGRFSVPEQYF.

The chain uses TRBV5-1 and TRBJ1-4, with TRBD1 as a possible D gene (6 bases). This CDR3 comprises 16 residues. Germline CDR1 and CDR2: SGHRS and YFSETQ. Trimming took 1 base from V and 3 from J, leaving 13 bases between them. Here the CDR3 reads CASSLSGGAANEKLFF. CDR3 in DNA: TGCGCCAGCAGCTTGTCGGGGGGCGCGGCTAATGAAAAACTGTTTTTT.

V gene TRBV30 combines with J gene TRBJ2-7; 8 bases align to TRBD2. There are 13 residues in the CDR3. CDR1 is GTSNPN and CDR2 is SVGIG in the germline V gene (reference sequence). The V segment lost 5 bases and the J segment 4 bases; nucleotides outside the gene matches: 7. CDR3 sequence reads: CAWVKIAGYEQYF. The CDR3 nucleotides are TGTGCCTGGGTCAAAATAGCGGGGTACGAGCAGTACTTC.

The gene calls are TRBV2 and TRBJ2-2, with TRBD1 as a possible D gene (5 bases). The CDR3 is made up of 13 amino acids. Germline CDR1 is SNHLY and CDR2 is FYNNEI. Trimming cost V 8 bases and J 5 bases, with 12 bases left between them. The CDR3 region has the DNA TGTGCCAGCGGGGCCTCGTTAACCGGGGAGCTGTTTTTT. Its translation: CASGASLTGELFF.

J is TRBJ1-2 and V is TRBV4-1; no definite D call. The CDR3 totals 13 residues. Germline assignment: CDR1 MGHRA and CDR2 YSYEKL. The V end lost 2 bases, the J end lost 5 bases, and 9 bases lay between the germline ends. The CDR3 region has the DNA TGCGCCAGCAGCCAATCGAGGTTATATGGCTACACCTTC. As protein: CASSQSRLYGYTF.

This rearrangement joins TRBV2 to TRBJ2-5, with 9 bases that match TRBD2. CDR1 and CDR2 from the germline V gene are SNHLY and FYNNEI. This CDR3 has 16 amino acids. V lost 3 bases, J lost 2 bases, and 7 bases stayed unmatched. The CDR3: CASSDALAGPQETQYF. The CDR3 bases are TGTGCCAGCAGTGATGCCCTAGCGGGGCCTCAAGAGACCCAGTACTTC.

This rearrangement joins TRBV6-5 to TRBJ2-5; TRBD1 is a possible D gene (6 bases). Trimming cost V 6 bases and J 5 bases, with 16 bases left between them. The CDR3 is 14 residues long. Germline CDR1 and CDR2: MNHEY and SVGAGI. The CDR3 sequence is CASSSGTSGETQYF. The DNA for the CDR3 is TGTGCCAGCAGCTCAGGGACATCGGGGGAGACCCAGTACTTC.

There are a few counts of this clone. V usage is TRBV2 and J usage is TRBJ2-5; 7 nucleotides agree with TRBD2. The J segment lost 4 bases and the V segment lost 4 bases, leaving 6 bases of the junction unmatched. This CDR3 contains 14 residues. Germline V gene data show CDR1 as SNHLY and CDR2 as FYNNEI. The CDR3 here is CASSVEVAGETQYF. CDR3 DNA sequence: TGTGCCAGCAGTGTAGAAGTAGCGGGAGAGACCCAGTACTTC.

The rearrangement joins TRBV14 to TRBJ1-1, with 7 positions matching TRBD1. V trimming: 4 bases; J trimming: 6 bases; junction bases outside the gene matches: 11. In germline, CDR1 is SGHDN, CDR2 FVKESK. The CDR3 extends over 15 amino acids. CDR3 sequence: CASSPFARGLPEAFF. For the CDR3, the DNA is TGTGCCAGCAGCCCCTTTGCCAGGGGGTTACCTGAAGCTTTCTTT.

V and J are TRBV5-1 and TRBJ2-1; TRBD2 agrees at 7 bases. The CDR3 has 16 residues. Germline CDR1 and CDR2: SGHRS and YFSETQ. The V gene end was trimmed by 0 bases and the J gene end by 1 base; junction bases not matched to a gene: 4. The CDR3 nucleotides are TGCGCCAGCAGCTTGGTCGCGGGGGTTTCCTACAATGAGCAGTTCTTC. Translation gives CASSLVAGVSYNEQFF.

This chain links TRBV4-1 with TRBJ1-6; unclear D gene. Germline V gene lookup returns CDR1 MGHRA and CDR2 YSYEKL. The CDR3 extends over 11 amino acids. V lost 0 bases and J lost 13, with 4 bases in between. The CDR3 DNA sequence: TGCGCCAGCAGCCAAGAGGGCCCCCTCCACTTT. It is translated as CASSQEGPLHF.

This clone was counted a few times. For the CDR3, the DNA is TGCGCCAGCAGCTTGGTAGCGCGCACAGATACGCAGTATTTT. It is translated as CASSLVARTDTQYF. This sequence joins TRBV5-1 and TRBJ2-3; tentatively, D is TRBD2 (5 bases). V lost 0 bases and J 1 base, leaving 6 bases between the germline ends. Germline CDR1 and CDR2: SGHRS and YFSETQ. The CDR3 consists of 14 residues.

The rearrangement links TRBV4-3 to TRBJ1-1, with D perhaps TRBD1 (5 bases). Germline CDR1 reads LGHNA; CDR2 reads YSLEER. Trimming took off 0 bases at V and 6 bases at J, with 17 bases between the two ends. The CDR3 is 16 amino acids. The CDR3 sequence is CASSQDVVQGKAEAFF. The DNA for the CDR3 is TGCGCCAGCAGCCAAGATGTGGTGCAGGGTAAGGCTGAAGCTTTCTTT.

The chain has TRBV30 and TRBJ2-3; TRBD2 agrees at 7 bases. Germline V gene sequence: CDR1 GTSNPN, CDR2 SVGIG (reference sequence). Unmatched junction bases numbered 3, after V lost 0 bases and J lost 3 bases. The CDR3 is 14 residues long. For the CDR3, the DNA is TGTGCCTGGAGTGTACACGGGGGGACAGATACGCAGTATTTT. Translated, it gives CAWSVHGGTDTQYF. The full variable domain, its missing parts supplied by reference TRBV30 and TRBJ2-3, is SQTIHQWPATLVQPVGSPLSLECTVEGTSNPNLYWYRQAAGRGLQLLFYSVGIGQISSEVPQNLSASRPQDRQFILSSKKLLLSDSGFYLCAWSVHGGTDTQYFGPGTRLTVL.

CDR3 bases: TGTGCCATCAGTGAAGAGGGCACGAACACTGAAGCTTTCTTT. Translated: CAISEEGTNTEAFF. The chain links TRBV10-3 to TRBJ1-1; no definite D call. This CDR3 region has 14 residues. From germline, CDR1 is ENHRY and CDR2 SYGVKD. Trimming took 3 bases from V and 1 from J, leaving 9 bases between them.

In its sample, this clone was seen a few times. V gene TRBV15 combines with J gene TRBJ1-1, with TRBD1 matching 9 bases. The junction had 5 bases not matched to a gene; V was cut back by 1 base and J by 5 bases. The CDR3 is 15 residues long. Germline CDR1 LNHNV, CDR2 YYDKDF (reference sequence). CDR3 amino acids: CATSRVGTGKTEAFF. The CDR3 DNA sequence: TGTGCCACCAGCAGAGTGGGGACAGGGAAGACTGAAGCTTTCTTT.

The chain employs TRBV5-6 and TRBJ1-1, with D possibly TRBD1 on 5 matching bases. Trimming stripped 0 bases from V and 7 bases from J, with 10 bases between. Germline V gives CDR1 SGHDT, CDR2 YYEEEE. The CDR3 is made up of 13 amino acids. The CDR3 protein is CASSLDRSIEAFF. DNA of the CDR3: TGTGCCAGCAGCTTGGACAGGTCCATTGAAGCTTTCTTT.

The chain recombines TRBV15 with TRBJ2-7, with 7 nucleotides matching TRBD1. V trimming: 1 base; J trimming: 4 bases; junction bases outside the gene matches: 7. The CDR3 is 15 residues long. Germline CDR1 is LNHNV and CDR2 is YYDKDF (reference sequence). CDR3 coding DNA: TGTGCCACCAGCAGAGCAGGGGGTTCTAGTTACGAGCAGTACTTC. Its protein product is CATSRAGGSSYEQYF.

This rearrangement joins TRBV5-6 to TRBJ2-5; D is possibly TRBD2 (7 bases). V gave up 3 bases and J gave up 1 base, with 19 bases separating them. This CDR3 comprises 17 residues. Germline V gene lookup returns CDR1 SGHDT and CDR2 YYEEEE. Here the CDR3 DNA reads TGTGCCAGCAGCTATTACGCAGGGGAGGGGTCCCAAGAGACCCAGTACTTC. It yields the protein CASSYYAGEGSQETQYF.

V usage is TRBV19 and J usage is TRBJ1-1, with D perhaps matching TRBD1 (5 bases). CDR1 is LNHDA and CDR2 is SQIVND in the germline V gene (reference sequence). The CDR3 is made up of 12 amino acids. V was clipped by 8 bases and J by 7 bases, with 14 bases between them. The CDR3 nucleotides are TGTGCCAGTGCTTCAGGGCTTGTTGAAGCTTTCTTT. It yields the protein CASASGLVEAFF.